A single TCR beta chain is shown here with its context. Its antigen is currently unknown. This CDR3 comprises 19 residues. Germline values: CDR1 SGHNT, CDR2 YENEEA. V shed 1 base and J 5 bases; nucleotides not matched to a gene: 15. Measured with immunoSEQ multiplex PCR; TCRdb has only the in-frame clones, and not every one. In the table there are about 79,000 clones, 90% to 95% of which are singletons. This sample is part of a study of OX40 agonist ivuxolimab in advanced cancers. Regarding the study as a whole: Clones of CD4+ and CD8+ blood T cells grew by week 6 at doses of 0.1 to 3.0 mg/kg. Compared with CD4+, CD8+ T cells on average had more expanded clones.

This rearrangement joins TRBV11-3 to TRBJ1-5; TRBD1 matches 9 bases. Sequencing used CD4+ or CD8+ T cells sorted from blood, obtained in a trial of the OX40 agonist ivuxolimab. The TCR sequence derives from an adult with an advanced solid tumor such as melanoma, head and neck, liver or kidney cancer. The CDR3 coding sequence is TGTGCCAGCAGCTTAGGTGACCTGAGCCGGGGACAGGGACATCAGCCCCAGCATTTT. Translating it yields CASSLGDLSRGQGHQPQHF.